This note documents a single T cell receptor (beta chain) sequence. This clone was detected a few times. Its antigen is not yet known. Per-nucleotide qualities are absent, and no much larger clonotype sits a single base away. The data stem from a study of blood T cell repertoires in COVID-19 (dated by TCRdb to between 2020 and 2021). Broadly, across the study: The collaborator samples originated in the United States, Italy and Spain and spanned the acute and convalescent phases of COVID-19. The samples were drawn from two sources: the first 160 participants of the ongoing ImmuneRACE study, and fewer than 1,500 subjects contributed by 6 global collaborators. The repertoires were released in a freely available public database meant as a resource for research on the immune response to SARS-CoV-2. The dataset comprised deeply sampled blood TCRbeta repertoires from subjects exposed to, actively infected with, or recovered from COVID-19. The material from the prospective study consisted of cDNA or gDNA derived from T cells, B-cell-depleted T cells, or PBMCs. A de-identified subject ID, COVID-19 status, age in years and sex were almost always included in the sample metadata. HLA class I and class II types, where available, came from metadata supplied by the sample provider rather than from assay-based typing. The full study reports these points: Clinical and demographic metadata were provided uncurated, with the amount varying by source and participant.

Collaborating institutions collected whole blood in K2EDTA tubes following their own protocols. For TCRbeta analysis, collaborators shipped samples in one of three forms: frozen whole blood, isolated PBMCs, or DNA extracted from either of those sample types. Deletion took 7 bases off V and 4 bases off J, with a span of 19 bases between the germline ends. CDR1 and CDR2, per the germline V gene, are SGHVS and FNYEAQ. Including cysteine and phenylalanine, the CDR3 has 15 amino acids. CDR3 DNA is the only sequence kept; it has 45 bases, read in frame from the first base. TCRbeta CDR3 regions were amplified from genomic DNA by means of the immunoSEQ Assay, a bias-controlled multiplex PCR. In the authors' own workflow: The number of nucleated cells in each sample was estimated by amplification of reference gene primers within the assay. To quantify the absolute abundance of each unique TCRbeta CDR3 rearrangement, sequence reads were collapsed and filtered. For each sample, productive Simpson clonality was calculated by taking the square root of Simpson's diversity index across productive rearrangements. TCRdb took over this immuneACCESS table, retaining in-frame rearrangements with V and J assigned. Such tables are incomplete; in checked studies, under half of the missing clones stem from an unresolved V gene, and the remainder is unexplained. D and trimming come from the DNA, and the V and J calls and clone size come from that table. In all, the sample holds about 220,000 clones, and approximately 77% of those were seen once. The ten largest account for 3.5% to 4% of the sample.

Sequencing was carried out using peripheral blood. The rearrangement combines TRBV7-6 with TRBJ1-1, with TRBD1 tentatively as D gene (6 bases match). The sequence was obtained from a woman aged 80 or over with acute or convalescent COVID-19. The CDR3 here reads CASMALGGQGTEAFF. The DNA is TGTGCCAGCATGGCCTTGGGGGGGCAAGGCACTGAAGCTTTCTTT.